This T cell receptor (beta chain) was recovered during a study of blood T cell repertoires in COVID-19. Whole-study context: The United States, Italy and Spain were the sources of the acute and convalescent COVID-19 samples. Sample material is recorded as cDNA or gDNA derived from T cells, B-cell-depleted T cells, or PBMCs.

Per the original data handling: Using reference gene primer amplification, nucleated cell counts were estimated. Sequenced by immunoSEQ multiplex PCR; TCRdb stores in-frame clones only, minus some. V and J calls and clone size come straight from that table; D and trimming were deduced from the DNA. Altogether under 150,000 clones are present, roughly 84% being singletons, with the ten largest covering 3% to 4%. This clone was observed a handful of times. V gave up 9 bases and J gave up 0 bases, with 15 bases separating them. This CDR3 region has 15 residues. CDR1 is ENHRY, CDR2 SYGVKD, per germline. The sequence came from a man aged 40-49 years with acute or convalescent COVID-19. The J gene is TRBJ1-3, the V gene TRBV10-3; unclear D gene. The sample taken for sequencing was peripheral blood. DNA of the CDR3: TGTGCCATTTTATCGGAACAGAGCTCTGGAAACACCATATATTTT. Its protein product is CAILSEQSSGNTIYF.